The entry that follows covers one T cell receptor beta chain sequence. These data belong to a study of blood T cell repertoires in COVID-19. Study information: Acute and convalescent COVID-19 specimens originated in the United States, Italy and Spain.

TCRdb's copy holds only in-frame clones and misses some; the assay was immunoSEQ multiplex PCR. The sample consists of 250,000 to 400,000 clones, more than 90% of them appearing once. Study members were between roughly 18 and 89 years old and lived in 25 or so US regions. V shed 1 base and J shed 6 bases, with 13 bases lying between them. CDR3 size: 15 residues. Per the germline V gene, CDR1 is SGHRS and CDR2 is YFSETQ. The source material was PBMCs or T cells enriched from blood (not recorded which). The clonotype was recovered from a man in his sixties who had recovered from COVID-19. This sequence joins TRBV5-1 and TRBJ2-2; D is unclear. The CDR3 reads CASSLSSGTAGELFF. Here the CDR3 DNA reads TGCGCCAGCAGCTTGTCATCTGGTACGGCCGGGGAGCTGTTTTTT.